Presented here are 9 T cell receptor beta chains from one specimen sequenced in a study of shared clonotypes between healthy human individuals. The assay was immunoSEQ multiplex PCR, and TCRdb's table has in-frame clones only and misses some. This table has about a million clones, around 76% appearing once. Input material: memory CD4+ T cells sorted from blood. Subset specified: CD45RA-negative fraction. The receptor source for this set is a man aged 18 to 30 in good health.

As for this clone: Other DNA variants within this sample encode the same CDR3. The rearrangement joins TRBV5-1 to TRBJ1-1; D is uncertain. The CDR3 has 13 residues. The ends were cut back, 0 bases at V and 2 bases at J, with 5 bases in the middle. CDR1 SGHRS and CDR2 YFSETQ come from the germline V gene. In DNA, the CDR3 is TGCGCCAGCAGCTTGGCCGGTAACACTGAAGCTTTCTTT. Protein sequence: CASSLAGNTEAFF.

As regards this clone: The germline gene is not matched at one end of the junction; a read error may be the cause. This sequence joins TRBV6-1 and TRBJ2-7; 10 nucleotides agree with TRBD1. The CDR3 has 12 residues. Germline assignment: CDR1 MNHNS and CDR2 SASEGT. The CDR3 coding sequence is TGTGCCAGCAGTTTTTTCGAGGGACAGGGGTCCTTC. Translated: CASSFFEGQGSF.

CDR3 protein: CASSGGEWAKNIQYF. In DNA, the CDR3 is TGTGCCAGTAGCGGGGGGGAATGGGCCAAAAACATTCAGTACTTC. This rearrangement joins TRBV19 to TRBJ2-4; 8 nucleotides align to TRBD2. Trimming cost V 6 bases and J 1 base; bases outside gene matches: 5. CDR3 length equals 15 residues. Germline V gives CDR1 LNHDA, CDR2 SQIVND (reference sequence).

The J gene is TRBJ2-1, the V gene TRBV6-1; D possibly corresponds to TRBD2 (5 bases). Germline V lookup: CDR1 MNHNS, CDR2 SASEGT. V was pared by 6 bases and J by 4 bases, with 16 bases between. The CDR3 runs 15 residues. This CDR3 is CASRRADGPYNEQFF. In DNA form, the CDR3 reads TGTGCCAGCAGGCGGGCCGACGGGCCGTACAATGAGCAGTTCTTC.

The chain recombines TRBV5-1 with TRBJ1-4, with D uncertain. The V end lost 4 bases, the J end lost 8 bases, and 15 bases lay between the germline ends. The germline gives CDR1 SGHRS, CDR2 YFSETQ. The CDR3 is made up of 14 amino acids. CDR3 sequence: CASSATPGVEKLFF. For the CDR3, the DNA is TGCGCCAGCAGCGCCACGCCCGGGGTGGAAAAACTGTTTTTT.

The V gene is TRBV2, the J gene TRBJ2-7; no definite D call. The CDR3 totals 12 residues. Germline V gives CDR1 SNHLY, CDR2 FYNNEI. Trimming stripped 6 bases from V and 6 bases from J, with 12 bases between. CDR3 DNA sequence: TGTGCCAGCAGCCTCGATTTGGCCGAGCAGTACTTC. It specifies CASSLDLAEQYF.

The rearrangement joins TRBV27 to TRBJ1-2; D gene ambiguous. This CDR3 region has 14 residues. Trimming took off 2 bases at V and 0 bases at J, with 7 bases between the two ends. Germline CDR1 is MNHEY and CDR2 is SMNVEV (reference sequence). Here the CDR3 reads CASSLRVSNYGYTF. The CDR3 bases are TGTGCCAGCAGTTTAAGAGTATCTAACTATGGCTACACCTTC.

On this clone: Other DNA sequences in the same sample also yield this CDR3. This CDR3 reads CASSPNPQETQYF. In nucleotides, the CDR3 is TGTGCCAGCTCACCCAATCCTCAAGAGACCCAGTACTTC. The chain joins TRBV18 to TRBJ2-5, with D hard to call. V was clipped by 3 bases and J by 2 bases, with 7 bases between them. Looked up from germline, CDR1 is KGHSH and CDR2 is LQKENI. The CDR3 consists of 13 residues.

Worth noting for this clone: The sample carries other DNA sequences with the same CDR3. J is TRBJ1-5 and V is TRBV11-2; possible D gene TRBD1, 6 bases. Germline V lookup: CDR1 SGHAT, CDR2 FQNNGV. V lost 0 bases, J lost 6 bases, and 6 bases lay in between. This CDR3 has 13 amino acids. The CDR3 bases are TGTGCCAGCAGCTTAGAAGGGGGTCAGCCCCAGCATTTT. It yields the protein CASSLEGGQPQHF.